This T cell receptor beta chain was observed in a study of T cells in Graves' hyperthyroidism and ophthalmopathy. The patients, who ranged from 18 to 65 in age, presented with newly diagnosed hyperthyroidism lasting under 2 months. This clonotype was observed at least ten times. RNA transcripts were the template for amplifying TCR beta CDR3 regions. With the HTBI primer set, the TCR CDR3 went through a first round of RT-PCR. Using its own MiXCR run on the multiplex PCR reads, TCRdb lists one record per CDR3 protein. Among about 300,000 distinct CDR3 sequences, about an eighth were seen once, and the ten largest hold about 8%. Trimming took 4 bases from V and 5 from J, leaving 23 bases between them. The germline V gene encodes CDR1 SGHTA and CDR2 FQGTGA. CDR3 length: 17 amino acids.

This TCR derives from a young woman with Graves' hyperthyroidism that later progressed to Graves' ophthalmopathy. V and J are TRBV7-3 and TRBJ2-5, with D tentatively TRBD2 (5 bases). Sequenced sample: blood. This chain's CDR3 is CASSSGFGRGIEETQYF. The CDR3 nucleotides read TGTGCCAGCAGCTCAGGTTTTGGAAGAGGGATCGAGGAGACCCAGTACTTC.